This TCR beta chain derives from a study of control samples from healthy donors and cancer patients. This CDR3 has 13 amino acids. V gave up 2 bases and J gave up 9 bases, with 11 bases separating them. The data were produced by immunoSEQ multiplex PCR, yet TCRdb's version contains in-frame clones alone and is incomplete. The sample holds tens of thousands of clones, approximately 89% seen once. This TCR derives from a man in his fifties in good health. This chain joins TRBV12-3 or TRBV12-4 and TRBJ2-1, with unresolved D. The sample comprised blood. The CDR3 DNA follows: TGTGCCAGCAGTTTAAATTCTCTCAGTGAGCAGTTCTTC. This gives the protein CASSLNSLSEQFF.